This TCR beta chain was identified in a study of blood T cell repertoires in COVID-19. TCRdb's table, derived via immunoSEQ multiplex PCR, lists solely in-frame clones and lacks some. The table includes 150,000 to 200,000 clones, roughly nine tenths detected once. The CDR3 length is 16 residues. Germline V gives CDR1 SNHLY, CDR2 FYNNEI. After removal of 1 base from V and 8 bases from J, the junction contained 8 bases not matched to a gene. Sequenced: peripheral blood. The sequence was collected from a man in his 70s with active or convalescent COVID-19. V gene TRBV2 combines with J gene TRBJ2-1; 10 positions agree with TRBD1. In DNA, the CDR3 is TGTGCCAGCAGTGAAGGATTGGGGACAGGGGTTCATGAGCAGTTCTTC. As protein: CASSEGLGTGVHEQFF.